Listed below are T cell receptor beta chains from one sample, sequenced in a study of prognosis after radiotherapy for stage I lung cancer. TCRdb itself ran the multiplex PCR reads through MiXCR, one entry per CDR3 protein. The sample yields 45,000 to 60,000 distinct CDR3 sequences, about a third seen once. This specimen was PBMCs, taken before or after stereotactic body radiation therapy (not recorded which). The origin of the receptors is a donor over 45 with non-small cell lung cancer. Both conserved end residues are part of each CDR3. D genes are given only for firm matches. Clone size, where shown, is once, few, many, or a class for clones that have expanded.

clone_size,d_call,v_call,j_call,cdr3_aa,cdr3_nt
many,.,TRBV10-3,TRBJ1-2,CAIRPSPGYTF,TGTGCCATCAGGCCTTCCCCCGGCTACACCTTC
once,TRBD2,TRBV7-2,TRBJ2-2,CASSPQAGGPGELFF,TGTGCCAGCAGCCCCCAAGCGGGAGGGCCCGGGGAGCTGTTTTTT
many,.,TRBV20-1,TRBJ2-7,CSARDKVYEQYF,TGCAGTGCTCGGGACAAAGTGTACGAGCAGTACTTC
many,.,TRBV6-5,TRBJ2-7,CASSYARGDEQYF,TGTGCCAGCAGTTACGCCAGGGGGGACGAGCAGTACTTC
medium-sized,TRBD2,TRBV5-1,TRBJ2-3,CASSLGLAGVADTQYF,TGCGCCAGCAGCTTGGGGCTAGCGGGAGTTGCAGATACGCAGTATTTT
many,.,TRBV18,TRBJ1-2,CASSPDSWEVGYTF,TGTGCCAGCTCACCCGACAGCTGGGAGGTGGGCTACACCTTC
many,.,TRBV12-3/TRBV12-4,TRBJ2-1,CASNPTPDEQFF,TGTGCCAGCAACCCGACCCCTGATGAGCAGTTCTTC
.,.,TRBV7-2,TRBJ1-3,CASSLTNLTVSKADTIYF,TGTGCCAGCAGCTTAACCAACTTGACAGTCTCAAAGGCAGACACCATATATTTT
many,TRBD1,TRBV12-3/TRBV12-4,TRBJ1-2,CASTDRATYGYTF,TGTGCCAGCACAGACAGGGCGACCTATGGCTACACCTTC
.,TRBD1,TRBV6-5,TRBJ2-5,CASRLQGAGNQYF,TGTGCCAGCAGACTACAGGGGGCGGGGAACCAGTACTTC
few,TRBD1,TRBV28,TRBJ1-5,CASLTGELPSNQPQHF,TGTGCCAGCCTGACAGGGGAGTTGCCTAGCAATCAGCCCCAGCATTTT
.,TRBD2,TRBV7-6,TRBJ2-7,CASSCVTSGRAFGGEQYF,TGTGCCAGCAGCTGTGTGACTAGCGGGAGGGCCTTCGGAGGTGAGCAGTACTTC
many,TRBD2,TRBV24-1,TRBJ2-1,CATSDPRTSGRIYGQFF,TGTGCCACCAGTGATCCGAGGACTAGCGGGAGGATCTATGGGCAGTTCTTC
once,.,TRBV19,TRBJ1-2,CASSRDKGPFGYTF,TGTGCCAGTAGCCGGGACAAGGGTCCTTTTGGCTACACCTTC
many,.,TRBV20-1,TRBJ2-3,CSARGPPIGDTQYF,TGCAGTGCTAGAGGCCCACCCATCGGGGATACGCAGTATTTT
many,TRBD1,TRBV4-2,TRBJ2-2,CASSQEGQGFGELFF,TGTGCCAGCAGCCAAGAGGGACAGGGGTTCGGGGAGCTGTTTTTT
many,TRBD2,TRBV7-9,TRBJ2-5,CASSLRGDGETQYF,TGTGCCAGCAGCTTACGGGGGGACGGAGAGACCCAGTACTTC
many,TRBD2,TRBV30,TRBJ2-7,CAWSGGSGGPSSEQYF,TGTGCCTGGAGTGGGGGTAGCGGGGGCCCCTCCTCCGAGCAGTACTTC
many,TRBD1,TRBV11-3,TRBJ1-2,CASSLDRGGYTF,TGTGCCAGCAGCTTGGACAGGGGCGGCTACACCTTC
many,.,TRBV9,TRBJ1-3,CASSVATTAGNTIYF,TGTGCCAGCAGCGTAGCTACCACAGCTGGAAACACCATATATTTT
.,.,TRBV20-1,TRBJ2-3,CSARYPGCDTQYF,TGCAGTGCTAGATATCCAGGGTGTGATACGCAGTATTTT